This is a list of T cell receptor beta chains from one sample in a study of blood T cell repertoires in COVID-19. Profiled with immunoSEQ multiplex PCR; TCRdb holds only in-frame clones, not every one. The sample holds around 180,000 clones, roughly 80% seen once. What was sequenced was peripheral blood. The receptors come from a man aged 55-75 years with active or convalescent COVID-19. CDR3s include the opening cysteine and the closing phenylalanine or tryptophan. Fields, in order: clone size, J gene, CDR3 length, D gene, V gene, CDR3 protein, CDR3 DNA. A D gene is named only where the DNA matches it firmly. The size field is filled for only some rows; it gives once, few, many or a size class.

clone_size: -
j_call: TRBJ1-2
cdr3_length: 15
d_call: TRBD1
v_call: TRBV2
cdr3_aa: CASTTDRSYGNGYTF
cdr3_nt: TGTGCCAGCACTACGGACAGGTCCTATGGTAATGGCTACACCTTC

clone_size: -
j_call: TRBJ2-2
cdr3_length: 16
d_call: TRBD2
v_call: TRBV24-1
cdr3_aa: CATSDLAGGSTGELFF
cdr3_nt: TGTGCCACCAGTGATTTAGCGGGAGGGAGCACCGGGGAGCTGTTTTTT

clone_size: -
j_call: TRBJ2-6
cdr3_length: 17
d_call: -
v_call: TRBV7-6
cdr3_aa: CASSLLARDSGANVLTF
cdr3_nt: TGTGCCAGCAGCTTACTGGCTCGGGACTCTGGGGCCAACGTCCTGACTTTC

clone_size: -
j_call: TRBJ2-1
cdr3_length: 13
d_call: -
v_call: TRBV11-2
cdr3_aa: CASSLPGEDEQFF
cdr3_nt: TGTGCCAGCAGCCTCCCGGGGGAGGATGAGCAGTTCTTC

clone_size: -
j_call: TRBJ1-2
cdr3_length: 12
d_call: -
v_call: TRBV3-1/TRBV3-2
cdr3_aa: CASSRRPYGYTF
cdr3_nt: TGTGCCAGCAGCCGGAGACCCTATGGCTACACCTTC

clone_size: -
j_call: TRBJ2-7
cdr3_length: 14
d_call: -
v_call: TRBV7-9
cdr3_aa: CASRNGRGTYEQYF
cdr3_nt: TGTGCCAGCAGAAACGGCAGAGGGACCTACGAGCAGTACTTC

clone_size: -
j_call: TRBJ2-7
cdr3_length: 17
d_call: TRBD1
v_call: TRBV27
cdr3_aa: CASSLTSFGTDNYEQYF
cdr3_nt: TGTGCCAGCAGCCTCACTTCATTCGGGACAGACAACTACGAGCAGTACTTC

clone_size: -
j_call: TRBJ1-1
cdr3_length: 14
d_call: TRBD1
v_call: TRBV6-6
cdr3_aa: CASSYVQGKAEAFF
cdr3_nt: TGTGCCAGCAGTTACGTACAGGGGAAGGCTGAAGCTTTCTTT

clone_size: -
j_call: TRBJ1-2
cdr3_length: 14
d_call: -
v_call: TRBV4-2
cdr3_aa: CASSQGQAGFGYTF
cdr3_nt: TGTGCCAGCAGCCAAGGGCAGGCAGGGTTTGGCTACACCTTC

clone_size: -
j_call: TRBJ2-3
cdr3_length: 16
d_call: TRBD2
v_call: TRBV7-3
cdr3_aa: CASSLDTSGSTDTQYF
cdr3_nt: TGTGCCAGCAGCTTAGATACTAGCGGGAGCACAGATACGCAGTATTTT

clone_size: -
j_call: TRBJ1-2
cdr3_length: 13
d_call: -
v_call: TRBV14
cdr3_aa: CASSQVRDYGYTF
cdr3_nt: TGTGCCAGCAGCCAAGTAAGAGACTATGGCTACACCTTC

clone_size: -
j_call: TRBJ2-1
cdr3_length: 14
d_call: TRBD2
v_call: TRBV5-1
cdr3_aa: CASGLAGGNNEQFF
cdr3_nt: TGCGCCAGCGGCCTAGCGGGAGGAAACAATGAGCAGTTCTTC

clone_size: -
j_call: TRBJ2-2
cdr3_length: 15
d_call: TRBD1
v_call: TRBV2
cdr3_aa: CASSKTGVNTGELFF
cdr3_nt: TGTGCCAGCAGTAAAACAGGGGTGAACACCGGGGAGCTGTTTTTT

clone_size: -
j_call: TRBJ1-6
cdr3_length: 16
d_call: TRBD1
v_call: TRBV28
cdr3_aa: CASRADRGLGGSPLHF
cdr3_nt: TGTGCCAGCAGGGCGGACAGGGGGCTTGGGGGATCACCCCTCCACTTT

clone_size: -
j_call: TRBJ1-2
cdr3_length: 13
d_call: -
v_call: TRBV2
cdr3_aa: CASSERGLYGYTF
cdr3_nt: TGTGCCAGCAGTGAGCGGGGCCTCTATGGCTACACCTTC

clone_size: -
j_call: TRBJ1-3
cdr3_length: 15
d_call: TRBD1
v_call: TRBV2
cdr3_aa: CASSDYPGQGSTIYF
cdr3_nt: TGTGCCAGCAGTGACTACCCGGGACAGGGGAGCACCATATATTTT

clone_size: many
j_call: TRBJ1-5
cdr3_length: 14
d_call: -
v_call: TRBV2
cdr3_aa: CASSAGGGSQPQHF
cdr3_nt: TGTGCCAGCAGTGCCGGGGGCGGGAGTCAGCCCCAGCATTTT

clone_size: -
j_call: TRBJ2-3
cdr3_length: 15
d_call: TRBD2
v_call: TRBV5-1
cdr3_aa: CASSLGSSGGDTQYF
cdr3_nt: TGCGCCAGCAGCTTGGGGTCTAGCGGAGGGGATACGCAGTATTTT

clone_size: -
j_call: TRBJ2-1
cdr3_length: 15
d_call: TRBD2
v_call: TRBV27
cdr3_aa: CASNDPSGRVNEQFF
cdr3_nt: TGTGCCAGCAACGACCCTAGCGGGAGAGTAAATGAGCAGTTCTTC

clone_size: -
j_call: TRBJ2-7
cdr3_length: 13
d_call: TRBD2
v_call: TRBV2
cdr3_aa: CASAGLAGGEQYF
cdr3_nt: TGTGCCAGTGCGGGACTAGCGGGAGGCGAGCAGTACTTC

clone_size: once
j_call: TRBJ2-2
cdr3_length: 16
d_call: TRBD2
v_call: TRBV7-2
cdr3_aa: CASSLRGTSGSGELFF
cdr3_nt: TGTGCCAGCAGCTTACGTGGTACTAGCGGATCCGGGGAGCTGTTTTTT

clone_size: -
j_call: TRBJ2-2
cdr3_length: 13
d_call: -
v_call: TRBV13
cdr3_aa: CASGGGLTGELFF
cdr3_nt: TGTGCCAGCGGCGGCGGTTTAACCGGGGAGCTGTTTTTT

clone_size: -
j_call: TRBJ2-2
cdr3_length: 14
d_call: TRBD1
v_call: TRBV5-1
cdr3_aa: CASSDREHTGELFF
cdr3_nt: TGCGCCAGCAGCGACAGGGAGCACACCGGGGAGCTGTTTTTT

clone_size: -
j_call: TRBJ2-5
cdr3_length: 13
d_call: -
v_call: TRBV7-9
cdr3_aa: CASSPEAGETQYF
cdr3_nt: TGTGCCAGCAGCCCAGAGGCGGGAGAGACCCAGTACTTC

clone_size: -
j_call: TRBJ1-5
cdr3_length: 14
d_call: TRBD1
v_call: TRBV5-8
cdr3_aa: CASSRRQGDQPQHF
cdr3_nt: TGTGCCAGCAGCCGACGACAGGGGGATCAGCCCCAGCATTTT

clone_size: few
j_call: TRBJ1-1
cdr3_length: 13
d_call: -
v_call: TRBV6-5
cdr3_aa: CASRLTYNTEAFF
cdr3_nt: TGTGCCAGCAGGCTTACATACAACACTGAAGCTTTCTTT

clone_size: -
j_call: TRBJ1-3
cdr3_length: 14
d_call: -
v_call: TRBV2
cdr3_aa: CASSDFSSGNTIYF
cdr3_nt: TGTGCCAGCAGTGATTTTAGCTCTGGAAACACCATATATTTT

clone_size: few
j_call: TRBJ1-5
cdr3_length: 17
d_call: TRBD1
v_call: TRBV7-8
cdr3_aa: CASSLRAPRGQDQPQHF
cdr3_nt: TGTGCCAGCAGCTTAAGGGCCCCCAGGGGGCAGGATCAGCCCCAGCATTTT

clone_size: -
j_call: TRBJ2-7
cdr3_length: 15
d_call: TRBD2
v_call: TRBV6-5
cdr3_aa: CASRLTSGSSYEQYF
cdr3_nt: TGTGCCAGCAGGTTGACTAGCGGGAGCTCCTACGAGCAGTACTTC

clone_size: -
j_call: TRBJ2-4
cdr3_length: 17
d_call: TRBD2
v_call: TRBV5-4
cdr3_aa: CASSGGQREASKNIQYF
cdr3_nt: TGTGCCAGCAGCGGAGGACAGCGGGAGGCCTCCAAAAACATTCAGTACTTC

clone_size: once
j_call: TRBJ2-7
cdr3_length: 15
d_call: TRBD1
v_call: TRBV5-1
cdr3_aa: CASSLGRGQGAEQYF
cdr3_nt: TGCGCCAGCAGCTTGGGTCGGGGACAGGGTGCCGAGCAGTACTTC

clone_size: -
j_call: TRBJ2-7
cdr3_length: 14
d_call: TRBD1
v_call: TRBV2
cdr3_aa: CASSETGTGRKQYF
cdr3_nt: TGTGCCAGCAGTGAGACCGGGACAGGTAGGAAGCAGTACTTC

clone_size: -
j_call: TRBJ2-7
cdr3_length: 15
d_call: TRBD1
v_call: TRBV5-1
cdr3_aa: CASSLRGQAAYEQYF
cdr3_nt: TGCGCCAGCAGCTTGAGGGGACAGGCCGCCTACGAGCAGTACTTC

clone_size: -
j_call: TRBJ2-3
cdr3_length: 14
d_call: TRBD2
v_call: TRBV2
cdr3_aa: CASRERDQTNTQYF
cdr3_nt: TGTGCCAGCAGGGAGCGGGACCAAACAAATACGCAGTATTTT

clone_size: -
j_call: TRBJ2-2
cdr3_length: 15
d_call: TRBD2
v_call: TRBV7-3
cdr3_aa: CASSLSGLGSGELFF
cdr3_nt: TGTGCCAGCAGCTTATCGGGACTAGGATCTGGGGAGCTGTTTTTT

clone_size: -
j_call: TRBJ1-2
cdr3_length: 17
d_call: TRBD1
v_call: TRBV5-4
cdr3_aa: CASSFGGQGARGYGYTF
cdr3_nt: TGTGCCAGCAGCTTCGGGGGACAGGGGGCGCGAGGCTATGGCTACACCTTC

clone_size: few
j_call: TRBJ1-5
cdr3_length: 12
d_call: -
v_call: TRBV2
cdr3_aa: CASGGDDQPQHF
cdr3_nt: TGTGCCAGCGGGGGCGATGATCAGCCCCAGCATTTT

clone_size: -
j_call: TRBJ2-3
cdr3_length: 14
d_call: TRBD2
v_call: TRBV5-4
cdr3_aa: CASSGTSFADTQYF
cdr3_nt: TGTGCCAGCAGCGGGACTAGCTTCGCAGATACGCAGTATTTT

clone_size: -
j_call: TRBJ2-7
cdr3_length: 16
d_call: -
v_call: TRBV28
cdr3_aa: CASSSGERTTSYEQYF
cdr3_nt: TGTGCCAGCAGTTCTGGTGAGAGGACTACCTCCTACGAGCAGTACTTC

clone_size: once
j_call: TRBJ1-5
cdr3_length: 14
d_call: TRBD1
v_call: TRBV19
cdr3_aa: CASTWTGDQQPQHF
cdr3_nt: TGTGCCAGTACCTGGACAGGGGACCAACAGCCCCAGCATTTT

clone_size: many
j_call: TRBJ2-3
cdr3_length: 18
d_call: TRBD2
v_call: TRBV19
cdr3_aa: CASSPFGLAGGPTDTQYF
cdr3_nt: TGTGCCAGTAGTCCTTTCGGACTAGCGGGAGGGCCCACAGATACGCAGTATTTT

clone_size: -
j_call: TRBJ2-2
cdr3_length: 15
d_call: -
v_call: TRBV11-1
cdr3_aa: CASSLGSGDTGELFF
cdr3_nt: TGTGCCAGCAGCTTAGGATCAGGGGACACCGGGGAGCTGTTTTTT

clone_size: -
j_call: TRBJ2-1
cdr3_length: 13
d_call: -
v_call: TRBV28
cdr3_aa: CASSPPSTGEQFF
cdr3_nt: TGTGCCAGCAGTCCCCCGAGTACGGGAGAGCAGTTCTTC

clone_size: -
j_call: TRBJ1-2
cdr3_length: 13
d_call: -
v_call: TRBV20-1
cdr3_aa: CSASRGASYGYTF
cdr3_nt: TGCAGTGCTAGTCGGGGGGCCTCCTATGGCTACACCTTC

clone_size: -
j_call: TRBJ1-5
cdr3_length: 14
d_call: TRBD1
v_call: TRBV28
cdr3_aa: CASSPGQGYQPQHF
cdr3_nt: TGTGCCAGCAGCCCGGGACAGGGTTATCAGCCCCAGCATTTT